This T cell receptor (beta chain) was sequenced during a study of T cell responses to AZD1222 COVID-19 vaccine. Study-level points and caveats: Just a handful of AZD1222 recipients were seropositive at baseline. White British people made up most donors, females outnumbered males, and clonal diversity was possibly underestimated. Scientists sampled the repertoires only once the peak T cell response had passed. The reported proportion of spike-specific TCRs targeting unmutated variant regions was nearly half.

CDR1 is MGHRA, CDR2 YSYEKL, per germline. V lost 3 bases, J lost 8 bases, and 9 bases stayed unmatched. The CDR3 consists of 15 residues. The repertoire was sequenced with immunoSEQ multiplex PCR; TCRdb's copy has only in-frame clones and lacks some. The table lists some 150,000 clones, 80% to 95% of them singletons, with around 3.3% in the top ten. About this clone: Antigen unknown.

The chain combines TRBV4-1 with TRBJ2-4; TRBD1 aligns across 8 bases. The starting material was peripheral blood, obtained 28 days after the second AZD1222 dose. This TCR was sampled from an adult who received the AZD1222 COVID-19 vaccine. CDR3 coding DNA: TGCGCCAGCAGCCAGGCCCCAGGGGGCATGTACATTCAGTACTTC. It yields the protein CASSQAPGGMYIQYF.